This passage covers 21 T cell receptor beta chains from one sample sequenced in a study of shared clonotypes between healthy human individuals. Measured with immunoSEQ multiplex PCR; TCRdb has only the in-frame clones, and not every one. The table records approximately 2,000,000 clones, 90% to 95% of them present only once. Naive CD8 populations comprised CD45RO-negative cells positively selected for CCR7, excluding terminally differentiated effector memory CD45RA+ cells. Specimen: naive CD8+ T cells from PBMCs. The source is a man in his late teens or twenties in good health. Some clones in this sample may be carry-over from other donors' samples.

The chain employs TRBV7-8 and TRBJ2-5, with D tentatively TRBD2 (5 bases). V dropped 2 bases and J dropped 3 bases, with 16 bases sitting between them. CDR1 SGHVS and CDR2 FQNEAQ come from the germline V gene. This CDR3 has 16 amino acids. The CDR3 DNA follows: TGTGCCAGCAGCTTAAGCCGGGGTGGGCTTAAAGAGACCCAGTACTTC. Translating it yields CASSLSRGGLKETQYF.

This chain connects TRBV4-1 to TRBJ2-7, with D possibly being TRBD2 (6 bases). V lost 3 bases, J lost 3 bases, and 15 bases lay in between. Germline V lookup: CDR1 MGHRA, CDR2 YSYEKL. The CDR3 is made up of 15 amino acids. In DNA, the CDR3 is TGCGCCAGCAGCCACGACTGGGACTCAAGCTACGAGCAGTACTTC. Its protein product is CASSHDWDSSYEQYF.

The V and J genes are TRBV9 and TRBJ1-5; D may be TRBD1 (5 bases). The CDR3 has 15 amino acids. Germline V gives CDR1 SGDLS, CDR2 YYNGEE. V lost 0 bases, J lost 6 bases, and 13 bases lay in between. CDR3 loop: CASSVGGDLSQPQHF. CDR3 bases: TGTGCCAGCAGCGTAGGAGGGGATCTCAGTCAGCCCCAGCATTTT.

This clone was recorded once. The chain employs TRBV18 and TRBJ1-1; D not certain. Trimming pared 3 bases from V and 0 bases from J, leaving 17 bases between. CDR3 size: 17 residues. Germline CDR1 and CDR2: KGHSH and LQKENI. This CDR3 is CASSPLNRYGMNTEAFF. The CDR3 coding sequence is TGTGCCAGCTCACCCTTAAACCGGTACGGAATGAACACTGAAGCTTTCTTT.

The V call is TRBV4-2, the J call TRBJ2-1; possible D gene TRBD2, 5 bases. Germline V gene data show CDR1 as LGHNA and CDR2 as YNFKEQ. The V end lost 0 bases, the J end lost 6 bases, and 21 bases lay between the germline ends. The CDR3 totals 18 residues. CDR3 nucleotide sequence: TGTGCCAGCAGCCAAGATGGAGCTAGCAAGCGCTTAGGCAATGAGCAGTTCTTC. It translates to CASSQDGASKRLGNEQFF.

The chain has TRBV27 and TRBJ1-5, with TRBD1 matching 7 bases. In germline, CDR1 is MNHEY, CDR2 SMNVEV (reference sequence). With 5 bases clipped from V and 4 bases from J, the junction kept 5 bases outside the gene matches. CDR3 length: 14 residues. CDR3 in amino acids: CASSHGTENQPQHF. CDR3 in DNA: TGTGCCAGCAGTCATGGGACAGAAAATCAGCCCCAGCATTTT.

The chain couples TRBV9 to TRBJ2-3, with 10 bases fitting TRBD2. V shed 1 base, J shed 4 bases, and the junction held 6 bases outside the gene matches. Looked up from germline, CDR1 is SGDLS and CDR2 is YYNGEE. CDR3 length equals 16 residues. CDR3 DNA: TGTGCCAGCAGCGTAAGGTCTAGCGGGAGCCCAGATACGCAGTATTTT. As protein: CASSVRSSGSPDTQYF.

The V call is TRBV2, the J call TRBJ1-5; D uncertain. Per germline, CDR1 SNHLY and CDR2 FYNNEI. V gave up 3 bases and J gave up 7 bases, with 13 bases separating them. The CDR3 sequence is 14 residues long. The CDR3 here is CASSEYQSSQPQHF. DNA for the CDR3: TGTGCCAGCAGTGAGTACCAAAGTAGCCAGCCCCAGCATTTT.

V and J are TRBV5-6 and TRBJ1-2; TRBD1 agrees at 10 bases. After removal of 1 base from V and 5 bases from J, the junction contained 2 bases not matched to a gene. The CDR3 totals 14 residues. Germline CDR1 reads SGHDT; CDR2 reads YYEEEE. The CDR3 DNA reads TGTGCCAGCAGCTTGAGGACAGGGGGTTATGGCTACACCTTC. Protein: CASSLRTGGYGYTF.

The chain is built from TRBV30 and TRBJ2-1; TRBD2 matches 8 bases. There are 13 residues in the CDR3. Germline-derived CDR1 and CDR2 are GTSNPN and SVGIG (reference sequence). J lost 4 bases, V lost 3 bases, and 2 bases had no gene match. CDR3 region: CAWRIAGYNEQFF. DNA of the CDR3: TGTGCCTGGAGGATAGCGGGGTACAATGAGCAGTTCTTC.

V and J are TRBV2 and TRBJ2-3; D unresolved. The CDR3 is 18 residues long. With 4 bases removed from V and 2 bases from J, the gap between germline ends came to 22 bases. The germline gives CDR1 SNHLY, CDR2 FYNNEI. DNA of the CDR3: TGTGCCAGCAGTGGCCCCTCCGGTGGGCCTCTGATCACAGATACGCAGTATTTT. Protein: CASSGPSGGPLITDTQYF.

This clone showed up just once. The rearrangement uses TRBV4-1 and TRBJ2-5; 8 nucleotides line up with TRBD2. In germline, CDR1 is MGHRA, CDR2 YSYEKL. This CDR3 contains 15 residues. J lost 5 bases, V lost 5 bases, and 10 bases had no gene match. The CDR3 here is CASSFRSGKFETQYF. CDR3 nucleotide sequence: TGCGCCAGCAGCTTTCGTAGCGGGAAGTTTGAGACCCAGTACTTC.

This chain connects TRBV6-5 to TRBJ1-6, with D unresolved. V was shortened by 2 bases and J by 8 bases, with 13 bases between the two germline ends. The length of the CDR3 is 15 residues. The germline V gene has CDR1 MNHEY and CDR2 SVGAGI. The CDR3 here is CASSYGRQTDSPLHF. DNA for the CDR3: TGTGCCAGCAGTTACGGGCGCCAGACCGATTCACCCCTCCACTTT.

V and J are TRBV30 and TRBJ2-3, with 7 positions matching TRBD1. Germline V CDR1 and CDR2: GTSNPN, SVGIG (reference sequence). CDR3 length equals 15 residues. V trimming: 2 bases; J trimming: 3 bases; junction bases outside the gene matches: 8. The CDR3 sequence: CAWSPLRGSTDTQYF. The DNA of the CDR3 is TGTGCCTGGAGTCCCCTCAGGGGGAGTACAGATACGCAGTATTTT.

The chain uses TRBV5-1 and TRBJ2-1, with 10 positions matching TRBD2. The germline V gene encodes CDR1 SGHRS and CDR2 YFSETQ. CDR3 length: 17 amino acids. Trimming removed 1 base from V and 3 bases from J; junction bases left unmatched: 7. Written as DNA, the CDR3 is TGCGCCAGCAGCTTGTCCCCTAGCGGGGGAGGCTACAATGAGCAGTTCTTC. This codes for CASSLSPSGGGYNEQFF. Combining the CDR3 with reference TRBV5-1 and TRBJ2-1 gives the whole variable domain KAGVTQTPRYLIKTRGQQVTLSCSPISGHRSVSWYQQTPGQGLQFLFEYFSETQRNKGNFPGRFSGRQFSNSRSEMNVSTLELGDSALYLCASSLSPSGGGYNEQFFGPGTRLTVL.

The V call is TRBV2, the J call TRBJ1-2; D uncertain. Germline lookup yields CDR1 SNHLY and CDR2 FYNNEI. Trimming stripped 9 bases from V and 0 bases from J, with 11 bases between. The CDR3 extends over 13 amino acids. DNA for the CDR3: TGTGCCAGTGGCGGACTTACTAACTATGGCTACACCTTC. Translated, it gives CASGGLTNYGYTF.

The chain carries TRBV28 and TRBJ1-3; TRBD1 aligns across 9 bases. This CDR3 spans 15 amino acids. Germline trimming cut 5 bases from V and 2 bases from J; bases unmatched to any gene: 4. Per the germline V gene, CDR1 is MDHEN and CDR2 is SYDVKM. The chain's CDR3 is CASSPYRGPGNTIYF. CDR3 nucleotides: TGTGCCAGCAGTCCTTACAGGGGGCCTGGAAACACCATATATTTT.

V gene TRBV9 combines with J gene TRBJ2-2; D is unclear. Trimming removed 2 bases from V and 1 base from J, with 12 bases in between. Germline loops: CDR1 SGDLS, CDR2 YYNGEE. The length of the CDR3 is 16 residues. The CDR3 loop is CASSVETLQNTGELFF. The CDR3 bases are TGTGCCAGCAGCGTGGAAACCCTACAGAACACCGGGGAGCTGTTTTTT.

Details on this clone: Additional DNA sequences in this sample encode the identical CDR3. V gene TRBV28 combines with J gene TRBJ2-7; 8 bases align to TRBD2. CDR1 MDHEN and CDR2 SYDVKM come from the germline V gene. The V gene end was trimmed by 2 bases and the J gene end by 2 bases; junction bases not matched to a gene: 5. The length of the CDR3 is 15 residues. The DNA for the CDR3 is TGTGCCAGCAGTTTAGGGTTAGCGGGGACCTACGAGCAGTACTTC. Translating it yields CASSLGLAGTYEQYF.

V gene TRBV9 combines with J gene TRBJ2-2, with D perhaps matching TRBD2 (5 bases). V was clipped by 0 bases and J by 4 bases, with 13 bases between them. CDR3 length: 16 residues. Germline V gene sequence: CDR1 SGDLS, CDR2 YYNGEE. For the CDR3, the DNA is TGTGCCAGCAGCGTAGCCTCTACCGGAGGCACCGGGGAGCTGTTTTTT. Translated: CASSVASTGGTGELFF.

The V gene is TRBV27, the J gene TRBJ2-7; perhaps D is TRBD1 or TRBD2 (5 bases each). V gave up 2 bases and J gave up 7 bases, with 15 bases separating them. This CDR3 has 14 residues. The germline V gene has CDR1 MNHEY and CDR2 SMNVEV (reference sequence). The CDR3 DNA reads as TGTGCCAGCAGTTTAACCGGGACGCGCGAGGAGCAGTACTTC. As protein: CASSLTGTREEQYF.